The clone carrying this TCR beta chain was recorded many times. Amplification of TCR beta CDR3 regions used RNA as the template. During a first-round RT-PCR of the TCR CDR3, the HTBI primer set was used. TCRdb passed the multiplex PCR reads through MiXCR, listing each CDR3 protein once. The sample gives roughly 560,000 distinct CDR3 sequences, approximately 14% of which show up once; roughly 4.5% is in the top ten. This specimen comes from a study of T cells in Graves' hyperthyroidism and ophthalmopathy. Trimming at V came to 5 bases and at J to 0 bases, leaving 10 bases not matched to a gene. Germline V gives CDR1 MNHEY, CDR2 SVGEGT. This CDR3 is 16 amino acids long.

This rearrangement joins TRBV6-2 or TRBV6-3 to TRBJ2-7, with 7 positions matching TRBD1. The receptor's source is a woman aged 40 to 50 with Graves' ophthalmopathy. The sequenced sample consisted of blood. CDR3: CASSGPGTAFSYEQYF. The CDR3 coding sequence is TGTGCCAGCAGTGGTCCCGGGACAGCCTTCTCCTACGAGCAGTACTTC.